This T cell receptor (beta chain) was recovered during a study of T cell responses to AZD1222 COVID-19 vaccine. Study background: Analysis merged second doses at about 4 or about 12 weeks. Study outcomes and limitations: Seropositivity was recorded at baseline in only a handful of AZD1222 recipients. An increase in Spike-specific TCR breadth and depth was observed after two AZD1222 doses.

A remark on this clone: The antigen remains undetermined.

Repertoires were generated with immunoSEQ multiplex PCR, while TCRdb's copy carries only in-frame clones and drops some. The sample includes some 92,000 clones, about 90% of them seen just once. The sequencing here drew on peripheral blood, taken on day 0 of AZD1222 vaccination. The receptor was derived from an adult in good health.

CDR3 DNA: TGTGCCAGCAGTTTGTTCGGCCAGGGCCGGGACAATGAGCAGTTCTTC. As protein: CASSLFGQGRDNEQFF. The chain joins TRBV28 to TRBJ2-1; TRBD1 might be the D (5 bases). The germline V gene has CDR1 MDHEN and CDR2 SYDVKM. With 3 bases removed from V and 5 bases from J, the gap between germline ends came to 17 bases. This CDR3 comprises 16 residues.